These 25 T cell receptor beta chains came from one sample sequenced in a study of relationships among human T cell subsets listed by TCRdb under 2010. CD4+CD25+ regulatory T cells were selected from positively selected CD4+ cells using anti-CD25 beads. To prepare the library, multiplex PCR was applied. This sample was sequenced with a 454 GS FLX. TCR alpha and beta CDR3 regions were amplified from mRNA by semiquantitative ARM-PCR. ARM-PCR used tagged nested gene-specific primers, after which communal superprimers carried out exponential amplification. In-frame beta chains were kept once TCRdb had trimmed the public reads at Q25 with fastp and called clones with MiXCR. Each record represents a unique CDR3 protein, reported with the most common genes and DNA among its rows. A total of about 14,000 distinct CDR3 sequences appear in this sample, about 60% of them only once. The top ten clones comprise about 2.2% of the sample.

Sequencing was done on a sample of Tregs sorted from blood. The receptors come from a man in his forties or fifties in good health.

This clonotype was detected only a few times. The chain couples TRBV21-1 to TRBJ1-1. TRBV21-1 is shown as a pseudogene. CDR3 length: 12 amino acids. CDR3 residues: CARQQGFTEAFF. The CDR3 DNA follows: TGTGCCCGACAACAAGGTTTCACTGAAGCTTTCTTT.

The genes are TRBV7-8 and TRBJ2-7; TRBD1 is a possible D gene (7 bases). With 1 base removed from V and 1 base from J, the gap between germline ends came to 23 bases. Germline CDR1 is SGHVS and CDR2 is FQNEAQ. The CDR3 contains 19 residues. The chain's CDR3 is CASSLGRLRVGGQSYEQYF. The CDR3, as DNA: TGTGCCAGCAGCTTAGGACGTCTCCGCGTGGGGGGACAGTCCTACGAGCAGTACTTC.

This clonotype turned up a few times. The chain joins TRBV28 to TRBJ2-4, with TRBD2 matching 7 bases. The V segment lost 6 bases and the J segment 8 bases; nucleotides outside the gene matches: 7. CDR1 is MDHEN and CDR2 is SYDVKM in the germline V gene. The CDR3 runs 13 residues. This CDR3 reads CASRGRAEDIQYF. CDR3 in DNA: TGTGCCAGCAGGGGGAGGGCAGAGGACATTCAGTACTTC.

This rearrangement joins TRBV28 to TRBJ1-1; a weak D match, TRBD1 (6 bases). Germline values: CDR1 MDHEN, CDR2 SYDVKM. This CDR3 contains 15 residues. The V and J ends lost 6 bases and 5 bases respectively, with 19 bases between them. CDR3 DNA: TGTGCCAGCAGCCGATATAAACAGGGATGGACTGAAGCTTTCTTT. Translated, it gives CASSRYKQGWTEAFF.

The chain combines TRBV18 with TRBJ2-3; D is unresolved. CDR3 length: 12 residues. Germline V gives CDR1 KGHSH, CDR2 LQKENI. The V end was cut by 3 bases, the J end by 4 bases, with 5 bases between. The CDR3 DNA sequence: TGTGCCAGCTCACCTAGGGCAGATACGCAGTATTTT. The encoded protein is CASSPRADTQYF.

CDR3: CASGNSLNTGELFF. CDR3 DNA: TGCGCCAGCGGGAATTCACTGAACACCGGGGAGCTGTTTTTT. The J gene is TRBJ2-2, the V gene TRBV10-1; D unresolved. Deletions cut 8 bases from V and 1 base from J, with 11 bases between. This CDR3 comprises 14 residues. Germline values: CDR1 WNHNN, CDR2 SYGVQD (reference sequence).

This clonotype was seen more than once but under ten times. V and J are TRBV2 and TRBJ2-7; TRBD2 matches 9 bases. V lost 4 bases and J lost 5; bases outside the gene matches: 3. This CDR3 spans 13 amino acids. CDR1 SNHLY and CDR2 FYNNEI come from the germline V gene. The CDR3 sequence is CASSGGRAHEQYF. The CDR3 DNA sequence: TGTGCCAGCAGTGGCGGGAGGGCCCACGAGCAGTACTTC.

The chain carries TRBV4-1 and TRBJ1-3, with D perhaps matching TRBD1 (6 bases). The germline V and J ends were trimmed by 4 bases and 0 bases, with 16 bases remaining between them. In germline, CDR1 is MGHRA, CDR2 YSYEKL. This CDR3 is 17 amino acids long. The CDR3 DNA reads as TGCGCCAGCAGCCTGGAGACAGGCCATACCTCTGGAAACACCATATATTTT. Protein sequence: CASSLETGHTSGNTIYF.

This clonotype was seen just once. The rearrangement joins TRBV28 to TRBJ2-3, with D perhaps matching TRBD1 (6 bases). V lost 7 bases and J lost 8, with 16 bases in between. The CDR3 sequence is 13 residues long. The germline CDR1 and CDR2 sequences are MDHEN and SYDVKM. CDR3 bases: TGTGCCAGCACCGGACAGTTTCACGCTACGCAGTATTTT. This codes for CASTGQFHATQYF.

This chain joins TRBV11-2 and TRBJ2-1; D is unresolved. Trimming removed 1 base from V and 2 bases from J, with 6 bases in between. The CDR3 runs 14 residues. The germline CDR1 and CDR2 sequences are SGHAT and FQNNGV. CDR3 protein: CASSLGSPYNEQFF. The CDR3 DNA follows: TGTGCCAGCAGCTTAGGGTCCCCCTACAATGAGCAGTTCTTC.

This clonotype has more than one count but fewer than ten. V usage is TRBV12-3 or TRBV12-4 and J usage is TRBJ2-7, with D tentatively TRBD1 (6 bases). This CDR3 contains 12 residues. V lost 6 bases and J lost 3, with 9 bases in between. In nucleotides, the CDR3 is TGTGCCAGCAGCCGGGACATCTACGAGCAGTACTTC. Translating gives CASSRDIYEQYF.

This clonotype appeared a few times. The chain is built from TRBV7-2 and TRBJ1-5; D is ambiguous. The V gene's germline CDR1 is SGHTA and CDR2 FQGNSA. V dropped 0 bases and J dropped 0 bases, with 15 bases sitting between them. The CDR3 contains 18 residues. DNA for the CDR3: TGTGCCAGCAGCTTAGCCGGCAGAGAAGCTTATAGCAATCAGCCCCAGCATTTT. It is translated as CASSLAGREAYSNQPQHF.

The chain joins TRBV12-3 or TRBV12-4 to TRBJ1-2; D perhaps matches TRBD1 (5 bases). The V end lost 6 bases, the J end lost 2 bases, and 7 bases lay between the germline ends. The CDR3 sequence is 12 residues long. CDR3 coding DNA: TGTGCCAGCAGAGGACAAAACTATGGCTACACCTTC. It codes for CASRGQNYGYTF.

V is TRBV14 and J is TRBJ1-5; unclear D gene. In germline, CDR1 is SGHDN, CDR2 FVKESK. This CDR3 has 13 residues. Trimming cost V 4 bases and J 5 bases, with 9 bases left between them. The CDR3 loop is CASSRSKDQPQHF. DNA for the CDR3: TGTGCCAGCAGCCGGTCGAAGGATCAGCCCCAGCATTTT.

In DNA, the CDR3 is TGTGCCAGCAGCTTAGAACGGGGCTATGGCTACACCTTC. Translating gives CASSLERGYGYTF. The J gene is TRBJ1-2, the V gene TRBV7-8; D remains unclear. Germline V CDR1 and CDR2: SGHVS, FQNEAQ. This CDR3 region has 13 residues. Trimming cost V 1 base and J 4 bases, with 7 bases left between them.

This chain uses TRBV10-3 with TRBJ1-5, with D perhaps matching TRBD1 (5 bases). V dropped 6 bases and J dropped 3 bases, with 9 bases sitting between them. The CDR3 length is 13 residues. Germline V gene lookup returns CDR1 ENHRY and CDR2 SYGVKD. The CDR3 DNA reads as TGTGCCATCAGGGACACCTCCAATCAGCCCCAGCATTTT. Its protein is CAIRDTSNQPQHF.

This clonotype was seen only a few times. The chain combines TRBV11-2 with TRBJ2-7; 8 bases are a match to TRBD1. The V gene end was trimmed by 6 bases and the J gene end by 7 bases; junction bases not matched to a gene: 11. From germline, CDR1 is SGHAT and CDR2 FQNNGV. This CDR3 is 14 amino acids long. The CDR3 sequence is CASREGQGASEQYF. The CDR3 DNA is TGTGCCAGCAGAGAGGGGCAGGGGGCGTCTGAGCAGTACTTC.

This sequence joins TRBV6-5 and TRBJ1-2; D unclear. CDR3 size: 14 residues. Germline V gene lookup returns CDR1 MNHEY and CDR2 SVGAGI. The V and J ends lost 0 bases and 4 bases respectively, with 9 bases between them. Here the CDR3 reads CASSYSRSGYGYTF. CDR3 DNA sequence: TGTGCCAGCAGTTACTCGAGATCAGGCTATGGCTACACCTTC.

This chain uses TRBV14 with TRBJ1-1; D possibly corresponds to TRBD1 (6 bases). Germline lookup yields CDR1 SGHDN and CDR2 FVKESK. This CDR3 is built from 13 residues. The V end was cut by 4 bases, the J end by 5 bases, with 11 bases between. CDR3 loop: CASSPQGSTEAFF. The DNA for the CDR3 is TGTGCCAGCAGCCCACAGGGAAGTACTGAAGCTTTCTTT.

The V gene is TRBV6-6, the J gene TRBJ2-7; a possible D gene is TRBD2 (5 bases). This CDR3 region has 15 residues. V lost 8 bases and J lost 1, with 18 bases in between. Germline V gives CDR1 MNHNY, CDR2 SVGAGI (reference sequence). The CDR3 sequence: CASAHGDGGSYEQYF. DNA of the CDR3: TGTGCCAGCGCACACGGAGACGGAGGTTCCTACGAGCAGTACTTC.

This clonotype occurred a few times. The chain uses TRBV4-1 and TRBJ1-4; 7 nucleotides match TRBD1. CDR1 and CDR2 from the germline V gene are MGHRA and YSYEKL. After removal of 4 bases from V and 7 bases from J, the junction contained 12 bases not matched to a gene. This CDR3 has 16 residues. CDR3 coding DNA: TGCGCCAGCAGCCCCGCTGACAGGGATCGCGGTGAAAAACTGTTTTTT. Protein: CASSPADRDRGEKLFF.

The gene calls are TRBV4-1 and TRBJ2-1, with unresolved D. Trimming shortened V by 1 base and J by 0 bases, and 10 bases separated the two germline ends. CDR3 length: 16 amino acids. CDR1 MGHRA and CDR2 YSYEKL come from the germline V gene. CDR3 sequence (DNA): TGCGCCAGCAGCCAAGGAGTAGGGTCCTCCTACAATGAGCAGTTCTTC. Translated: CASSQGVGSSYNEQFF.

This clonotype has a handful of counts. The rearrangement links TRBV4-1 to TRBJ2-7, with no clear D. From germline, CDR1 is MGHRA and CDR2 YSYEKL. This CDR3 region has 16 residues. V lost 4 bases and J 1 base, leaving 17 bases between the germline ends. DNA for the CDR3: TGCGCCAGCAGCCCGGTACCCAGCGAGAGATCCTACGAGCAGTACTTC. Its protein product is CASSPVPSERSYEQYF.

V usage is TRBV11-2 and J usage is TRBJ2-5; D assignment may be TRBD1 or TRBD2 (5 bases each). V lost 0 bases and J lost 9, with 17 bases in between. This CDR3 region has 15 residues. Per the germline V gene, CDR1 is SGHAT and CDR2 is FQNNGV. This CDR3 is CASSLDLRDRKAQYF. The CDR3 nucleotides read TGTGCCAGCAGCTTAGATCTAAGGGACCGCAAGGCCCAGTACTTC.

This clonotype turned up a few times. J is TRBJ2-1 and V is TRBV28, with D unclear. The CDR3 covers 11 residues. V lost 4 bases to trimming and J lost 8 bases, with 6 bases between them. Germline CDR1 reads MDHEN; CDR2 reads SYDVKM. CDR3: CASSWLDEQFF. DNA for the CDR3: TGTGCCAGCAGTTGGCTGGATGAGCAGTTCTTC.